The 9 T cell receptor beta chains listed next were all sequenced from one sample in a study of blood T cell repertoires in COVID-19. Sequencing was performed with immunoSEQ multiplex PCR; in TCRdb, only in-frame clones are kept and a portion is missing. The sample lists 150,000 to 200,000 clones, 70% to 85% seen once, with less than 15% in the top ten. Sequenced: PBMCs or T cells enriched from blood (not recorded which). All receptors derive from a man over 45 who had recovered from COVID-19.

The V and J genes are TRBV9 and TRBJ2-5; D might be TRBD1 (6 bases). V lost 0 bases and J 4 bases, leaving 10 bases between the germline ends. The CDR3 is made up of 14 amino acids. Germline V gene sequence: CDR1 SGDLS, CDR2 YYNGEE. Written as DNA, the CDR3 is TGTGCCAGCAGCGTAGGGACAGTTCGAGAGACCCAGTACTTC. Amino acid sequence: CASSVGTVRETQYF.

The J gene is TRBJ2-2, the V gene TRBV4-2; the match to TRBD2 covers 7 bases. V trimming: 0 bases; J trimming: 3 bases; junction bases outside the gene matches: 1. This CDR3 is built from 15 residues. Germline CDR1 is LGHNA and CDR2 is YNFKEQ. The CDR3 sequence is CASSQEGGYTGELFF. The CDR3 region has the DNA TGTGCCAGCAGCCAAGAGGGGGGGTACACCGGGGAGCTGTTTTTT.

This chain links TRBV9 with TRBJ1-3; tentatively, D is TRBD1 (6 bases). Deletions cut 4 bases from V and 4 bases from J, with 15 bases between. CDR1 and CDR2 (germline): SGDLS, YYNGEE. The CDR3 length is 15 residues. CDR3 sequence reads: CASSPRGGSGNTIYF. The DNA of the CDR3 is TGTGCCAGCAGCCCAAGGGGGGGGTCGGGAAACACCATATATTTT.

The chain carries TRBV28 and TRBJ2-1; no clear D gene. The V and J ends lost 0 bases and 7 bases respectively, with 4 bases between them. The CDR3 is made up of 12 amino acids. Germline V gene lookup returns CDR1 MDHEN and CDR2 SYDVKM. The CDR3 coding sequence is TGTGCCAGCAGTTTATGGCTAAATGAGCAGTTCTTC. It translates to CASSLWLNEQFF. The variable domain in full, completed from reference TRBV28 and TRBJ2-1, reads DVKVTQSSRYLVKRTGEKVFLECVQDMDHENMFWYRQDPGLGLRLIYFSYDVKMKEKGDIPEGYSVSREKKERFSLILESASTNQTSMYLCASSLWLNEQFFGPGTRLTVL.

The chain carries TRBV7-2 and TRBJ2-1; maybe TRBD2 (7 bases). V lost 4 bases and J lost 4, with 23 bases in between. The CDR3 totals 18 residues. CDR1 is SGHTA and CDR2 is FQGNSA in the germline V gene. The chain's CDR3 is CASSSNSVRGANYNEQFF. The CDR3 bases are TGTGCCAGCAGCTCCAACTCTGTCCGGGGGGCGAATTACAATGAGCAGTTCTTC.

V usage is TRBV23-1 and J usage is TRBJ2-4, with 7 bases aligning to TRBD1. TRBV23-1 is treated as an ORF (open reading frame) with a function not yet certain. V trimming: 6 bases; J trimming: 0 bases; junction bases outside the gene matches: 8. CDR3 length equals 16 residues. The CDR3 DNA reads as TGCGCCAGCAGCCCAGAGACAGGGTTAGCCAAAAACATTCAGTACTTC. As protein: CASSPETGLAKNIQYF.

The J gene is TRBJ1-6, the V gene TRBV10-3, with 10 bases lining up with TRBD1. Looked up from germline, CDR1 is ENHRY and CDR2 is SYGVKD. This CDR3 is 15 amino acids long. J gave up 5 bases and V 8 bases, and 6 bases lay outside the gene matches. The CDR3 DNA sequence: TGTGCCATCGCATCCGGGACAGGGGATAATTCACCCCTCCACTTT. It yields the protein CAIASGTGDNSPLHF.

This clone was picked up one time. The J gene is TRBJ2-2, the V gene TRBV7-3, with a possible D match to TRBD2 (6 bases). V gave up 5 bases and J gave up 7 bases, with 14 bases separating them. The CDR3 runs 14 residues. Germline V CDR1 and CDR2: SGHTA, FQGTGA. CDR3 nucleotide sequence: TGTGCCAGCAGCCCTAACGGGGGATACGGGGAGCTGTTTTTT. Translation gives CASSPNGGYGELFF.

This clone was observed once. The chain uses TRBV3-1 (or the pseudogene TRBV3-2) and TRBJ1-2, with 8 bases identical to TRBD1. Germline V CDR1 and CDR2: LGHDT, YNNKEL (reference sequence). Trimming cost V 0 bases and J 2 bases; bases outside gene matches: 5. CDR3 size: 16 residues. The CDR3 region is CASSQESRQGNYGYTF. CDR3 DNA sequence: TGTGCCAGCAGCCAAGAGTCGAGACAGGGGAACTATGGCTACACCTTC.